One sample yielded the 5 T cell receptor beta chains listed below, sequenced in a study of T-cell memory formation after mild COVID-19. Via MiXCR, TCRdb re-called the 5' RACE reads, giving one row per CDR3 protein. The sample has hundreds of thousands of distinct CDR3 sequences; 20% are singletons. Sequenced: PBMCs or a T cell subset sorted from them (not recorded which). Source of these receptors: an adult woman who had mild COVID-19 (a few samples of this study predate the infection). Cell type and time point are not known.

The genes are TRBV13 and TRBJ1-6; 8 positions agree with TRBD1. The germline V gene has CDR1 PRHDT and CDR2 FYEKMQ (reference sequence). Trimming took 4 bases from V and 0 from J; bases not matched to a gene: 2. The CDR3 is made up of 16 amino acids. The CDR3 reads CASSSTGGSYNSPLHF. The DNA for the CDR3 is TGTGCCAGCAGCTCCACAGGGGGCTCCTATAATTCACCCCTCCACTTT.

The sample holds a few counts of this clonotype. As DNA, the CDR3 is TGTGCCAGCAGCTCGCCCGCGGGACCTCTCCAAAGCAATCAGCCCCAGCATTTT. Translation gives CASSSPAGPLQSNQPQHF. V is TRBV7-8 and J is TRBJ1-5; D perhaps matches TRBD1 (5 bases). The CDR3 is 18 residues long. The germline gives CDR1 SGHVS, CDR2 FQNEAQ. V gave up 4 bases and J gave up 1 base, with 20 bases separating them.

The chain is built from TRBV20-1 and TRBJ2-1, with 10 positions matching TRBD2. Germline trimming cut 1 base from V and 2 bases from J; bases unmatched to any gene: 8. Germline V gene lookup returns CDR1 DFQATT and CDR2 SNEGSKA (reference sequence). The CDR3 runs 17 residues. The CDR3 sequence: CSARAGLAEIPYNEQFF. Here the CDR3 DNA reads TGCAGTGCTAGAGCTGGACTAGCGGAGATCCCCTACAATGAGCAGTTCTTC.

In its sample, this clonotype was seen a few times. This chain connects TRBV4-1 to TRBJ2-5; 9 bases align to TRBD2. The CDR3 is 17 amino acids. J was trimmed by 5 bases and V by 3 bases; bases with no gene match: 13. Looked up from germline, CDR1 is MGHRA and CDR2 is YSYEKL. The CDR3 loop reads CASSHTPPGLAWETQYF. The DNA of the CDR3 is TGCGCCAGCAGCCATACCCCCCCCGGACTAGCGTGGGAGACCCAGTACTTC.

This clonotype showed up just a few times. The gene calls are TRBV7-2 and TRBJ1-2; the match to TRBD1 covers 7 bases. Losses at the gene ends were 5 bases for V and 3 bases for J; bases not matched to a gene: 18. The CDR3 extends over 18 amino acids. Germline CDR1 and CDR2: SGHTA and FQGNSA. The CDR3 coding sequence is TGTGCCAGCAGCCCACGACGGCCGTACAGGGGCCGAGACTATGGCTACACCTTC. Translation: CASSPRRPYRGRDYGYTF.